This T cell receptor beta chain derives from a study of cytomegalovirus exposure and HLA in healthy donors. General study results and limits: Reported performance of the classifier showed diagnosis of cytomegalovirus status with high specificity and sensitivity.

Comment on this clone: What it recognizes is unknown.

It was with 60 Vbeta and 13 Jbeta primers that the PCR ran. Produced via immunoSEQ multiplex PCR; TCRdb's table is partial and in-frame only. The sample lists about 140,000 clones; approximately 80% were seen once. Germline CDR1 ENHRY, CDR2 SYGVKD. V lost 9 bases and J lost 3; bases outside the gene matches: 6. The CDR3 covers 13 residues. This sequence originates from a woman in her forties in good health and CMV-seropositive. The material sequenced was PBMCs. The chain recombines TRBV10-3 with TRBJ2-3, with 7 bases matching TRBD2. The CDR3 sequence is CAIGLVGTDTQYF. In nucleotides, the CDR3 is TGTGCCATAGGACTAGTAGGGACAGATACGCAGTATTTT.